The rows below give T cell receptor beta chains drawn from one sample of a study of cytomegalovirus exposure and HLA in healthy donors. Repertoires were generated with immunoSEQ multiplex PCR, while TCRdb's copy carries only in-frame clones and drops some. The table includes 110,000 or so clones, 60% to 85% detected once. The material sequenced was PBMCs. The receptor set was obtained from a woman between 40 and 55 years old in good health and CMV-seropositive. The CDR3 runs from the conserved cysteine through the conserved F or W. D genes are given only for firm matches. Size tells how often a clone was seen (once, few, many) or the class of an expanded clone, and some rows leave it out.

J gene: TRBJ2-1
V gene: TRBV2
clone size: NA
D gene: NA
CDR3 protein: CASSESNEQFF
CDR3 DNA: TGTGCCAGCAGTGAATCGAATGAGCAGTTCTTC

J gene: TRBJ1-2
V gene: TRBV27
clone size: NA
D gene: TRBD1
CDR3 protein: CASSQYRQGTTIGYTF
CDR3 DNA: TGTGCCAGCAGTCAGTACCGACAGGGGACCACCATTGGCTACACCTTC

J gene: TRBJ1-5
V gene: TRBV27
clone size: NA
D gene: NA
CDR3 protein: CASSLGQNQPQHF
CDR3 DNA: TGTGCCAGCAGTTTAGGGCAGAATCAGCCCCAGCATTTT

J gene: TRBJ2-1
V gene: TRBV12-5
clone size: NA
D gene: NA
CDR3 protein: CASGVPPGTISNEQFF
CDR3 DNA: TGTGCTAGTGGCGTACCTCCCGGGACAATCTCCAATGAGCAGTTCTTC

J gene: TRBJ1-5
V gene: TRBV27
clone size: NA
D gene: TRBD1
CDR3 protein: CASSKGTASNQPQHF
CDR3 DNA: TGTGCCAGCAGTAAAGGGACAGCCAGCAATCAGCCCCAGCATTTT

J gene: TRBJ1-5
V gene: TRBV4-1
clone size: NA
D gene: NA
CDR3 protein: CASSQAQGLGLYSNQPQHF
CDR3 DNA: TGCGCCAGCAGCCAAGCTCAGGGATTGGGCCTATATAGCAATCAGCCCCAGCATTTT

J gene: TRBJ2-2
V gene: TRBV5-1
clone size: few
D gene: NA
CDR3 protein: CASSLMARDWLRATGELFF
CDR3 DNA: TGCGCCAGCAGCCTGATGGCCAGGGACTGGCTTCGGGCCACCGGGGAGCTGTTTTTT

J gene: TRBJ2-1
V gene: TRBV10-1
clone size: NA
D gene: TRBD1
CDR3 protein: CASNKNRGSNEQFF
CDR3 DNA: TGCGCCAGCAACAAGAACAGGGGGAGCAATGAGCAGTTCTTC

J gene: TRBJ1-2
V gene: TRBV5-4
clone size: NA
D gene: TRBD1
CDR3 protein: CASSYTGGLGYTF
CDR3 DNA: TGTGCCAGCAGCTATACAGGGGGACTTGGCTACACCTTC

J gene: TRBJ2-3
V gene: TRBV5-8
clone size: NA
D gene: NA
CDR3 protein: CASSTYTQYF
CDR3 DNA: TGTGCCAGCAGCACATATACGCAGTATTTT

J gene: TRBJ1-6
V gene: TRBV18
clone size: few
D gene: NA
CDR3 protein: CASSSAREGNSPLHF
CDR3 DNA: TGTGCCAGCTCATCTGCCAGGGAAGGTAATTCACCCCTCCACTTT

J gene: TRBJ2-3
V gene: TRBV28
clone size: few
D gene: TRBD2
CDR3 protein: CASRYIAGVGDTQYF
CDR3 DNA: TGTGCCAGCAGATACATAGCGGGAGTGGGAGATACGCAGTATTTT

J gene: TRBJ2-7
V gene: TRBV27
clone size: once
D gene: TRBD2
CDR3 protein: CASSLFGSGGFYEQYF
CDR3 DNA: TGTGCCAGCAGTTTATTTGGTAGCGGGGGTTTCTACGAGCAGTACTTC

J gene: TRBJ2-2
V gene: TRBV29-1
clone size: NA
D gene: NA
CDR3 protein: CSGSTTDTGELFF
CDR3 DNA: TGCAGCGGGTCAACTACCGACACCGGGGAGCTGTTTTTT

J gene: TRBJ1-1
V gene: TRBV2
clone size: few
D gene: NA
CDR3 protein: CASSEERMNTEAFF
CDR3 DNA: TGTGCCAGCAGTGAGGAGAGAATGAACACTGAAGCTTTCTTT

J gene: TRBJ1-2
V gene: TRBV10-3
clone size: NA
D gene: TRBD1
CDR3 protein: CAISDRGNYGYTF
CDR3 DNA: TGTGCCATCTCGGACAGGGGAAACTATGGCTACACCTTC

J gene: TRBJ1-4
V gene: TRBV9
clone size: NA
D gene: NA
CDR3 protein: CASSTDNRANEKLFF
CDR3 DNA: TGTGCCAGCAGCACGGACAATAGGGCTAATGAAAAACTGTTTTTT

J gene: TRBJ2-2
V gene: TRBV11-2
clone size: NA
D gene: NA
CDR3 protein: CASSSLLTGTGELFF
CDR3 DNA: TGTGCCAGCAGCTCATTACTAACAGGCACCGGGGAGCTGTTTTTT

J gene: TRBJ2-7
V gene: TRBV5-6
clone size: few
D gene: NA
CDR3 protein: CASSVQGGGFGEQYF
CDR3 DNA: TGTGCCAGCAGCGTACAGGGAGGGGGGTTCGGCGAGCAGTACTTC

J gene: TRBJ2-3
V gene: TRBV11-2
clone size: once
D gene: NA
CDR3 protein: CASTKTGLDTQYF
CDR3 DNA: TGTGCCAGCACCAAAACAGGGTTAGATACGCAGTATTTT

J gene: TRBJ2-7
V gene: TRBV7-2
clone size: NA
D gene: TRBD2
CDR3 protein: CASSLTRLAGGYEQYF
CDR3 DNA: TGTGCCAGCAGCCTAACGCGACTAGCGGGGGGTTACGAGCAGTACTTC

J gene: TRBJ2-7
V gene: TRBV5-1
clone size: NA
D gene: NA
CDR3 protein: CASSLDRVYEQYF
CDR3 DNA: TGCGCCAGCAGCTTGGACAGGGTCTACGAGCAGTACTTC

J gene: TRBJ1-5
V gene: TRBV19
clone size: NA
D gene: NA
CDR3 protein: CASSTGLSNQPQHF
CDR3 DNA: TGTGCCAGTAGTACAGGGCTTAGCAATCAGCCCCAGCATTTT

J gene: TRBJ2-7
V gene: TRBV7-2
clone size: NA
D gene: TRBD1
CDR3 protein: CASSRGQGPYEQYF
CDR3 DNA: TGTGCCAGCAGCCGAGGACAGGGGCCCTACGAGCAGTACTTC

J gene: TRBJ1-5
V gene: TRBV5-5
clone size: NA
D gene: TRBD1
CDR3 protein: CASSLVGQGKDQPQHF
CDR3 DNA: TGTGCCAGCAGCTTGGTGGGACAGGGAAAGGATCAGCCCCAGCATTTT

J gene: TRBJ2-7
V gene: TRBV5-1
clone size: NA
D gene: TRBD1
CDR3 protein: CASSSPDRGTEQYF
CDR3 DNA: TGCGCCAGCAGCTCCCCGGACAGGGGTACCGAGCAGTACTTC

J gene: TRBJ2-2
V gene: TRBV5-1
clone size: NA
D gene: TRBD1
CDR3 protein: CASSKDRGRDNPGELFF
CDR3 DNA: TGCGCCAGCAGCAAGGACAGGGGAAGGGACAACCCCGGGGAGCTGTTTTTT

J gene: TRBJ1-2
V gene: TRBV6-5
clone size: once
D gene: TRBD1
CDR3 protein: CASSTRSGQDYGYTF
CDR3 DNA: TGTGCCAGCAGCACTCGATCGGGACAGGACTATGGCTACACCTTC

J gene: TRBJ1-5
V gene: TRBV28
clone size: NA
D gene: NA
CDR3 protein: CASSEGLRIVQLQHF
CDR3 DNA: TGTGCCAGCAGTGAGGGACTCCGGATTGTTCAGCTCCAGCATTTT

J gene: TRBJ2-1
V gene: TRBV11-3
clone size: NA
D gene: TRBD2
CDR3 protein: CASSLEVRGSGNEQFF
CDR3 DNA: TGTGCCAGCAGCTTAGAGGTTCGCGGGAGTGGAAATGAGCAGTTCTTC

J gene: TRBJ2-5
V gene: TRBV5-1
clone size: NA
D gene: NA
CDR3 protein: CASSKTGFGERETQYF
CDR3 DNA: TGCGCCAGCAGTAAGACAGGCTTTGGGGAGCGCGAGACCCAGTACTTC

J gene: TRBJ1-4
V gene: TRBV5-8
clone size: once
D gene: NA
CDR3 protein: CASSWGGYGKLFF
CDR3 DNA: TGTGCCAGCAGCTGGGGGGGGTACGGAAAACTGTTTTTT

J gene: TRBJ2-7
V gene: TRBV10-3
clone size: NA
D gene: NA
CDR3 protein: CAISELLAADEQYF
CDR3 DNA: TGTGCCATCAGTGAGTTACTAGCTGCAGACGAGCAGTACTTC

J gene: TRBJ2-2
V gene: TRBV19
clone size: once
D gene: TRBD1
CDR3 protein: CASSIMADWTGGGELFF
CDR3 DNA: TGTGCCAGTAGTATAATGGCCGATTGGACAGGGGGCGGGGAGCTGTTTTTT

J gene: TRBJ1-1
V gene: TRBV25-1
clone size: NA
D gene: NA
CDR3 protein: CATKGAEAFF
CDR3 DNA: TGTGCCACCAAGGGAGCTGAAGCTTTCTTT

J gene: TRBJ1-5
V gene: TRBV27
clone size: NA
D gene: NA
CDR3 protein: CASSPRQVFNQPQHF
CDR3 DNA: TGTGCCAGCAGTCCGAGACAGGTTTTCAATCAGCCCCAGCATTTT

J gene: TRBJ1-1
V gene: TRBV5-1
clone size: once
D gene: TRBD1
CDR3 protein: CASSPWTGTLINTEAFF
CDR3 DNA: TGCGCCAGCAGCCCCTGGACAGGCACCCTAATAAACACTGAAGCTTTCTTT

J gene: TRBJ2-7
V gene: TRBV2
clone size: NA
D gene: TRBD1
CDR3 protein: CASSSGGYEQYF
CDR3 DNA: TGTGCCAGCAGTTCAGGGGGCTACGAGCAGTACTTC

J gene: TRBJ2-6
V gene: TRBV6-1
clone size: NA
D gene: NA
CDR3 protein: CASSETSSGANVLTF
CDR3 DNA: TGTGCCAGCAGTGAAACTAGCTCTGGGGCCAACGTCCTGACTTTC

J gene: TRBJ2-5
V gene: TRBV19
clone size: NA
D gene: TRBD1
CDR3 protein: CASSRQGETQYF
CDR3 DNA: TGTGCCAGTAGTAGACAGGGAGAGACCCAGTACTTC

J gene: TRBJ1-6
V gene: TRBV7-2
clone size: NA
D gene: TRBD1
CDR3 protein: CASSPLGQGNSPLHF
CDR3 DNA: TGTGCCAGCAGCCCATTGGGACAGGGGAATTCACCCCTCCACTTT

J gene: TRBJ2-5
V gene: TRBV15
clone size: few
D gene: NA
CDR3 protein: CATSRGWRYETQYF
CDR3 DNA: TGTGCCACCAGCAGAGGGTGGAGGTACGAGACCCAGTACTTC

J gene: TRBJ1-1
V gene: TRBV19
clone size: once
D gene: NA
CDR3 protein: CASSIKGAQAFF
CDR3 DNA: TGTGCCAGTAGTATCAAGGGAGCCCAAGCTTTCTTT

J gene: TRBJ1-2
V gene: TRBV4-3
clone size: NA
D gene: NA
CDR3 protein: CASSQDEAGDGYTF
CDR3 DNA: TGCGCCAGCAGCCAAGATGAGGCAGGGGATGGCTACACCTTC

J gene: TRBJ1-6
V gene: TRBV2
clone size: NA
D gene: TRBD1
CDR3 protein: CASRPDRGNSPLHF
CDR3 DNA: TGTGCCAGCAGACCGGACAGGGGCAATTCACCCCTCCACTTT

J gene: TRBJ2-5
V gene: TRBV25-1
clone size: NA
D gene: NA
CDR3 protein: CASSERGGLETQYF
CDR3 DNA: TGTGCCAGCAGTGAAAGGGGAGGCCTAGAGACCCAGTACTTC

J gene: TRBJ2-3
V gene: TRBV27
clone size: NA
D gene: NA
CDR3 protein: CASSHTPGQETQYF
CDR3 DNA: TGTGCCAGCAGCCACACTCCGGGACAAGAAACGCAGTATTTT

J gene: TRBJ1-1
V gene: TRBV29-1
clone size: NA
D gene: NA
CDR3 protein: CSVGETGPDTEAFF
CDR3 DNA: TGCAGCGTTGGAGAAACAGGGCCGGACACTGAAGCTTTCTTT